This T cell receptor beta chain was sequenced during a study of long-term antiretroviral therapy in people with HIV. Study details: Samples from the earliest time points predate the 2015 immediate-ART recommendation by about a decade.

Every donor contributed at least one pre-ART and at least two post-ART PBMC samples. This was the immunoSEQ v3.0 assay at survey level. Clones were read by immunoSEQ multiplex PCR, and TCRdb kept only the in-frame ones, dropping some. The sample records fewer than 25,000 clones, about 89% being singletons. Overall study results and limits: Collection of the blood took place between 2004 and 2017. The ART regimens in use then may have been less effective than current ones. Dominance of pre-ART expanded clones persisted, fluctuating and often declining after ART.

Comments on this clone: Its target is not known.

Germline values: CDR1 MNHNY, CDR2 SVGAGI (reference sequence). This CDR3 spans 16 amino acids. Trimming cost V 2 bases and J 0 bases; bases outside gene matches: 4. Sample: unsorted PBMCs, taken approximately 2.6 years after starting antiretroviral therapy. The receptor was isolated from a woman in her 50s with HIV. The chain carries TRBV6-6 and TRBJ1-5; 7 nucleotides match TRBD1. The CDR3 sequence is CASSYRTGTSNQPQHF. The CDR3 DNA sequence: TGTGCCAGCAGTTACCGGACAGGAACTAGCAATCAGCCCCAGCATTTT.